This T cell receptor beta chain was recorded in a study of blood T cell repertoires in COVID-19. As for the study in general: Nucleic acid was either cDNA or gDNA, and it came from T cells, B-cell-depleted T cells, or PBMCs.

V was pared by 1 base and J by 2 bases, with 6 bases between. Germline lookup yields CDR1 GTSNPN and CDR2 SVGIG (reference sequence). The CDR3 contains 12 residues. This clone turned up a few times. A COVID-19 case had been met by exposed participants during the 2 weeks before study entry. Data came from immunoSEQ multiplex PCR; TCRdb stores just in-frame clones and leaves some out. Of about 430,000 clones in the sample, around nine tenths were seen once. The sample was PBMCs or T cells enriched from blood (not recorded which). The TCR sequence derives from a woman between 18 and 30 years old who had been exposed to COVID-19. The gene calls are TRBV30 and TRBJ2-7; no firm D call. CDR3 protein: CAWSGIAYEQYF. Here the CDR3 DNA reads TGTGCCTGGAGTGGAATAGCCTACGAGCAGTACTTC. The complete variable domain, with remaining parts taken from reference TRBV30 and TRBJ2-7, reads SQTIHQWPATLVQPVGSPLSLECTVEGTSNPNLYWYRQAAGRGLQLLFYSVGIGQISSEVPQNLSASRPQDRQFILSSKKLLLSDSGFYLCAWSGIAYEQYFGPGTRLTVT.